Listed here are 3 T cell receptor beta chains from one sample, sequenced in a study of cytomegalovirus exposure and HLA in healthy donors. A multiplex PCR was run with 60 Vbeta primers and 13 Jbeta primers. Clones were read by immunoSEQ multiplex PCR, and TCRdb kept only the in-frame ones, dropping some. The profile shows under 150,000 clones, approximately 81% of them singletons. Input material: PBMCs. The receptors derive from a woman aged 40 to 50 in good health and CMV-seropositive.

The chain links TRBV27 to TRBJ2-5; D may be TRBD2 (5 bases). The CDR3 contains 15 residues. V was shortened by 1 base and J by 6 bases, with 15 bases between the two germline ends. Per germline, CDR1 MNHEY and CDR2 SMNVEV (reference sequence). The CDR3 DNA follows: TGTGCCAGCAGTTTATTTGGGCGGGCCCGCCAGACCCAGTACTTC. Translating it yields CASSLFGRARQTQYF.

A few counts support this clone. J is TRBJ1-4 and V is TRBV18; weak D call: TRBD1 (6 bases). V dropped 4 bases and J dropped 4 bases, with 16 bases sitting between them. The germline V gene has CDR1 KGHSH and CDR2 LQKENI. The CDR3 extends over 16 amino acids. As DNA, the CDR3 is TGTGCCAGCTCACTAACTTTCCAGGGGATTAATGAAAAACTGTTTTTT. This sequence encodes CASSLTFQGINEKLFF.

The chain links TRBV6-1 to TRBJ1-6, with TRBD1 as a possible D gene (6 bases). Germline V gene lookup returns CDR1 MNHNS and CDR2 SASEGT. This CDR3 comprises 15 residues. Trimming pared 3 bases from V and 5 bases from J, leaving 11 bases between. The CDR3 DNA follows: TGTGCCAGCAGTGAGGTCAGGGGAAATAATTCACCCCTCCACTTT. It encodes CASSEVRGNNSPLHF.